A single sample is the source of the 13 T cell receptor beta chains below, sequenced in a study of circulating tumor DNA in untreated peripheral T-cell lymphoma. Method: immunoSEQ multiplex PCR; TCRdb's copy keeps in-frame clones and lacks some. The sample records some 7,000 clones, around 76% being singletons. The sequencing sample was made of tumor tissue. These receptors all stem from a human donor with peripheral T-cell lymphoma.

The genes are TRBV5-1 and TRBJ1-1; a weak D match, TRBD1 (5 bases). CDR3 size: 15 residues. Per the germline V gene, CDR1 is SGHRS and CDR2 is YFSETQ. V lost 1 base and J 4 bases, leaving 14 bases between the germline ends. The CDR3 bases are TGCGCCAGCAGCTTGCGCCCGGGGGAGGGCACTGAAGCTTTCTTT. Translation: CASSLRPGEGTEAFF.

This sequence joins TRBV18 and TRBJ2-5; 8 bases match TRBD1. Germline CDR1 is KGHSH and CDR2 is LQKENI. This CDR3 region has 15 residues. J lost 2 bases, V lost 3 bases, and 5 bases had no gene match. CDR3 in amino acids: CASSPFGQGQETQYF. The CDR3 DNA sequence: TGTGCCAGCTCACCCTTTGGACAGGGTCAAGAGACCCAGTACTTC.

The gene calls are TRBV28 and TRBJ2-7, with D perhaps being TRBD1 or TRBD2 (5 bases each). V was shortened by 5 bases and J by 4 bases, with 15 bases between the two germline ends. This CDR3 comprises 14 residues. Germline V CDR1 and CDR2: MDHEN, SYDVKM. CDR3 amino acids: CASSAAGTGYEQYF. The CDR3 bases are TGTGCCAGCAGTGCCGCCGGGACGGGGTACGAGCAGTACTTC.

V and J are TRBV29-1 and TRBJ2-2; 9 bases line up with TRBD2. Germline loops: CDR1 SQVTM, CDR2 ANQGSEA. This CDR3 is built from 15 residues. Losses at the gene ends were 6 bases for V and 3 bases for J; bases not matched to a gene: 8. In DNA, the CDR3 is TGCAGCGTGACCGCGGGGGGGTTGGACACCGGGGAGCTGTTTTTT. This sequence encodes CSVTAGGLDTGELFF.

This chain links TRBV18 with TRBJ1-2; 7 bases are a match to TRBD1. V was pared by 3 bases and J by 4 bases, with 5 bases of the junction left unmatched. The CDR3 consists of 14 residues. Germline CDR1 reads KGHSH; CDR2 reads LQKENI. The CDR3 is CASSPTAGGYGYTF. As DNA, the CDR3 is TGTGCCAGCTCACCGACAGCAGGGGGCTATGGCTACACCTTC. Combining the CDR3 with reference TRBV18 and TRBJ1-2 gives the whole variable domain NAGVMQNPRHLVRRRGQEARLRCSPMKGHSHVYWYRQLPEEGLKFMVYLQKENIIDESGMPKERFSAEFPKEGPSILRIQQVVRGDSAAYFCASSPTAGGYGYTFGSGTRLTVV.

This chain uses TRBV5-1 with TRBJ1-1, with D possibly being TRBD1 (6 bases). This CDR3 contains 14 residues. Germline loops: CDR1 SGHRS, CDR2 YFSETQ. The V and J ends lost 3 bases and 1 base respectively, with 10 bases between them. CDR3 nucleotides: TGCGCCAGCAGCTCACGGGGGCCGAACACTGAAGCTTTCTTT. This codes for CASSSRGPNTEAFF.

The V and J genes are TRBV28 and TRBJ2-3; the match to TRBD2 covers 10 bases. This CDR3 is built from 18 residues. The V gene's germline CDR1 is MDHEN and CDR2 SYDVKM. Trimming at V came to 10 bases and at J to 2 bases, leaving 18 bases not matched to a gene. CDR3 nucleotides: TGTGCCACCGAGAAACTAGCGGGACTACGGCTATTCACAGATACGCAGTATTTT. Its protein is CATEKLAGLRLFTDTQYF. The full variable domain, its missing parts supplied by reference TRBV28 and TRBJ2-3, is DVKVTQSSRYLVKRTGEKVFLECVQDMDHENMFWYRQDPGLGLRLIYFSYDVKMKEKGDIPEGYSVSREKKERFSLILESASTNQTSMYLCATEKLAGLRLFTDTQYFGPGTRLTVL.

This sequence joins TRBV9 and TRBJ1-2, with TRBD1 matching 10 bases. V gave up 5 bases and J gave up 4 bases; unmatched junction bases: 8. From germline, CDR1 is SGDLS and CDR2 YYNGEE. The CDR3 has 15 residues. The CDR3 here is CASSEDRGLGYGYTF. The CDR3 bases are TGTGCCAGCAGTGAAGACAGGGGGCTCGGCTATGGCTACACCTTC.

The DNA for the CDR3 is TGCGCCAGCAGTCCCGACAGGGGGCTCGGGGATACGCAGTATTTT. It translates to CASSPDRGLGDTQYF. The J gene is TRBJ2-3, the V gene TRBV10-2; 10 positions agree with TRBD1. V shed 5 bases, J shed 6 bases, and the junction held 8 bases outside the gene matches. Germline V gene data show CDR1 as WSHSY and CDR2 as SAAADI. The CDR3 extends over 15 amino acids.

This sequence joins TRBV28 and TRBJ2-1, with D perhaps given as TRBD1 or TRBD2 (5 bases each). The CDR3 sequence is 14 residues long. Per the germline V gene, CDR1 is MDHEN and CDR2 is SYDVKM. V was pared by 3 bases and J by 7 bases, with 13 bases between. As DNA, the CDR3 is TGTGCCAGCAGTTTTTTGGGGGACCGTAATGAGCAGTTCTTC. It yields the protein CASSFLGDRNEQFF.

The V and J genes are TRBV29-1 and TRBJ2-1; TRBD2 agrees at 7 bases. V was clipped by 5 bases and J by 15 bases; unmatched bases: 13. CDR1 and CDR2 from the germline V gene are SQVTM and ANQGSEA. This CDR3 is 12 amino acids long. For the CDR3, the DNA is TGCAGCGTTCATCTAGCCGGGGGGACCCGGTTCTTC. Protein sequence: CSVHLAGGTRFF.

By sample fraction, this clone is medium-sized. DNA for the CDR3: TGTGCCAGCAGCCAGACGTGGACAGGGTCCGGGACTGAAGCTTTCTTT. This sequence encodes CASSQTWTGSGTEAFF. This chain joins TRBV11-3 and TRBJ1-1; 8 nucleotides align to TRBD1. Germline V gene data show CDR1 as SGHNT and CDR2 as YENEEA. CDR3 length: 16 amino acids. V was clipped by 5 bases and J by 5 bases; unmatched bases: 13.

This clone was counted a few times. One end of the junction is discordant with germline, which a read error may explain. This chain uses TRBV18 with TRBJ1-2; TRBD1 matches at 7 bases. The CDR3 sequence is 13 residues long. The germline gives CDR1 KGHSH, CDR2 LQKENI. CDR3 sequence: CASSATGERGYTF. The CDR3 DNA is TGTGCTAGCTCAGCTACAGGGGAACGCGGCTACACCTTC.